This T cell receptor (beta chain) appears in the sequencing data of a study of blood T cells in healthy people across ages. Whole-study results and caveats: TCR beta diversity tracked closely with naive T cell percentage. TCR beta diversity, measured per million T cells, fell in a roughly linear way with age.

On this clonotype itself: Its antigen is still unknown.

Approximately 9.7 milliliters was the volume of peripheral blood drawn from each donor. The CDR3 extends over 12 amino acids. Trimming stripped 8 bases from V and 9 bases from J, with 15 bases between. A second about 7 to 11 cycle PCR used barcoded and J-beta primers. Each cDNA was tagged by a template-switch adaptor containing 12 random nucleotides. TCRdb itself ran the 5' RACE reads through MiXCR, one entry per CDR3 protein. This sample has almost 1 million distinct CDR3 sequences, with roughly half found just once. The TCR originated in a woman in her sixties or seventies in good health. The sequencing input was blood. This chain connects TRBV12-3 or TRBV12-4 to TRBJ2-3; D might be TRBD2 (6 bases). In DNA form, the CDR3 reads TGTGCCAGCGCCTGGGAGGCGGAGACGCAGTATTTT. Protein: CASAWEAETQYF.